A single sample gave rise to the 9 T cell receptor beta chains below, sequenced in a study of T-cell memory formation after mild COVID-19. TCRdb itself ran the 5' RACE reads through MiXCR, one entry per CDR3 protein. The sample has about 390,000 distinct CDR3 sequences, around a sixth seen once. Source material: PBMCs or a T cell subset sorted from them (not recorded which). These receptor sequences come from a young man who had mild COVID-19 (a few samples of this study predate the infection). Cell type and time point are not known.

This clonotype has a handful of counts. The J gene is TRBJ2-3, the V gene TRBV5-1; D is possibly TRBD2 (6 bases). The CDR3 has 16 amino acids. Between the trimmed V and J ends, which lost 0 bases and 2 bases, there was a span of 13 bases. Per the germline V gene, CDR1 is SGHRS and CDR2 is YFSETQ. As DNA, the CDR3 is TGCGCCAGCAGCTTGGAGGGTGGCGGGATCACAGATACGCAGTATTTT. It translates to CASSLEGGGITDTQYF.

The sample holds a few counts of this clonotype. The CDR3: CASSPQNTRTGELFF. In nucleotides, the CDR3 is TGTGCCAGCAGCCCCCAAAATACCCGGACCGGGGAGCTGTTTTTT. The chain employs TRBV7-6 and TRBJ2-2, with unresolved D. The CDR3 is 15 residues long. In germline, CDR1 is SGHVS, CDR2 FNYEAQ. The ends were cut back, 5 bases at V and 5 bases at J, with 15 bases in the middle.

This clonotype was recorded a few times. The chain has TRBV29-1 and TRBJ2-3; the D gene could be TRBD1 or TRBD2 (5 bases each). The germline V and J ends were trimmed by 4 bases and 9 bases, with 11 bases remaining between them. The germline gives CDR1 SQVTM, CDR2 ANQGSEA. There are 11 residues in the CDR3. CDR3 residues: CSVARDVTQYF. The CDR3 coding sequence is TGCAGCGTTGCCCGGGACGTCACGCAGTATTTT.

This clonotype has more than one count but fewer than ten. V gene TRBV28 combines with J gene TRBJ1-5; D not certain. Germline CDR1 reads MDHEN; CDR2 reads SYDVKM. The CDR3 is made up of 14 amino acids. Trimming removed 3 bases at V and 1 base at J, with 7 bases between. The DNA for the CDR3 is TGTGCCAGCAGTTTCCGCCAGAGCAATCAGCCCCAGCATTTT. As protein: CASSFRQSNQPQHF.

The chain's CDR3 is CASSPPGLVGNTIYF. CDR3 in DNA: TGTGCCAGCAGTCCCCCAGGCCTTGTTGGGAACACCATATATTTT. The chain employs TRBV28 and TRBJ1-3; D is ambiguous. Germline loops: CDR1 MDHEN, CDR2 SYDVKM. Trimming took 5 bases from V and 7 from J, leaving 18 bases between them. This CDR3 contains 15 residues.

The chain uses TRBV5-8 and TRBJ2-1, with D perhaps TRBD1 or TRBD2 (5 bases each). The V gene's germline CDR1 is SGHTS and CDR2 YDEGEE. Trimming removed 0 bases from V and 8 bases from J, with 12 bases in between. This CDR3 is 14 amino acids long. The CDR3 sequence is CASSLAGTPDEQFF. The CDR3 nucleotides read TGTGCCAGCAGCTTGGCCGGGACGCCGGATGAGCAGTTCTTC. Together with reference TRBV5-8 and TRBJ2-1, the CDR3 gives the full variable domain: EAGVTQSPTHLIKTRGQQATLRCSPISGHTSVYWYQQALGLGLQFLLWYDEGEERNRGNFPPRFSGRQFPNYSSELNVNALELEDSALYLCASSLAGTPDEQFFGPGTRLTVL.

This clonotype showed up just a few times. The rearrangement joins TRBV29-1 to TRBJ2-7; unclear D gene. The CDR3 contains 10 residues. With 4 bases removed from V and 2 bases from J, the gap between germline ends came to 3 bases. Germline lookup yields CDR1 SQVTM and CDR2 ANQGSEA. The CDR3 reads CSVAAYEQYV. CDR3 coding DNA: TGCAGCGTTGCCGCCTACGAGCAGTACGTC.

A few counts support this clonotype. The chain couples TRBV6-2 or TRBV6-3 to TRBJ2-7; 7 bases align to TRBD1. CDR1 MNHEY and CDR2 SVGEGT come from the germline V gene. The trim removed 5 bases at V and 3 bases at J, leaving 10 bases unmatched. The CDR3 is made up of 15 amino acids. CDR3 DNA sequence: TGTGCCAGCAGTCATCCGGGACAGACATACTACGAGCAGTACGTC. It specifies CASSHPGQTYYEQYV.

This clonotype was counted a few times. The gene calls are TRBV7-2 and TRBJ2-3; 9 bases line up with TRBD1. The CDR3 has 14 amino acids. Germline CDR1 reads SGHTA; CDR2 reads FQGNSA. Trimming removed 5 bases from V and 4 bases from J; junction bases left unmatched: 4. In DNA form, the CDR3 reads TGTGCCAGCAGCGAAACAGGGGGCCCAGATACGCAGTATTTT. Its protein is CASSETGGPDTQYF. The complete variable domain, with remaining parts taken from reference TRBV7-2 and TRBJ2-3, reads GAGVSQSPSNKVTEKGKDVELRCDPISGHTALYWYRQSLGQGLEFLIYFQGNSAPDKSGLPSDRFSAERTGGSVSTLTIQRTQQEDSAVYLCASSETGGPDTQYFGPGTRLTVL.